The 3 T cell receptor beta chains given below trace back to one sample, sequenced in a study of T cell responses to AZD1222 COVID-19 vaccine. Produced via immunoSEQ multiplex PCR; TCRdb's table is partial and in-frame only. The table has tens of thousands of clones, around 90% seen once. Source: peripheral blood, taken 28 days after the second AZD1222 dose. Receptor source: an adult who received the AZD1222 COVID-19 vaccine.

V gene TRBV19 combines with J gene TRBJ1-5; no clear D. The CDR3 has 16 amino acids. Trimming removed 10 bases at V and 2 bases at J, with 21 bases between. Per the germline V gene, CDR1 is LNHDA and CDR2 is SQIVND (reference sequence). The CDR3 nucleotides read TGTGCCACCCGACGGACGGCTGTTTCGGGCAATCAGCCCCAGCATTTT. It specifies CATRRTAVSGNQPQHF.

The chain has TRBV28 and TRBJ2-1; a possible D gene is TRBD1 (6 bases). V lost 3 bases and J 7 bases, leaving 13 bases between the germline ends. This CDR3 is built from 14 residues. Germline V gene sequence: CDR1 MDHEN, CDR2 SYDVKM. This CDR3 reads CASSFRGFGNEQFF. In nucleotides, the CDR3 is TGTGCCAGCAGTTTTAGGGGGTTCGGTAATGAGCAGTTCTTC.

The V call is TRBV14, the J call TRBJ2-3; 12 bases agree with TRBD2. The CDR3 has 15 residues. The V gene end was trimmed by 3 bases and the J gene end by 8 bases; junction bases not matched to a gene: 6. From germline, CDR1 is SGHDN and CDR2 FVKESK. The CDR3 protein is CASSQTSGRVITQYF. CDR3 bases: TGTGCCAGCAGCCAGACTAGCGGGAGAGTAATTACGCAGTATTTT.